These 23 T cell receptor beta chains share one sample of origin, sequenced in a study of cytomegalovirus exposure and HLA in healthy donors (TCRdb year 2017). The library was obtained by the immunoSEQ multiplex PCR assay. For the multiplex PCR, a mixture combining 60 forward primers for TCR Vbeta segments and 13 reverse primers for TCR Jbeta segments was used. TCRdb limited this immuneACCESS table to in-frame rearrangements with V and J called. A share of clones is missing; checked studies link under half to unresolved V genes, and the rest is unexplained. This sample holds about 98,000 clones; about three quarters were observed only once. The top ten clones comprise about a sixth of the sample. The sample taken for sequencing was PBMCs. The receptor set was obtained from a man in his 60s in good health and CMV-seropositive.

The V call is TRBV30, the J call TRBJ2-3; 8 bases fit TRBD1. Germline V lookup: CDR1 GTSNPN, CDR2 SVGIG (reference sequence). The CDR3 covers 17 residues. Trimming at V came to 4 bases and at J to 2 bases, leaving 14 bases not matched to a gene. The CDR3, as DNA: TGTGCCTGGACCGACCGGACAGGGACATCGCCCACAGATACGCAGTATTTT. Its translation: CAWTDRTGTSPTDTQYF.

This chain links TRBV19 with TRBJ1-2; D remains ambiguous. Germline loops: CDR1 LNHDA, CDR2 SQIVND (reference sequence). The CDR3 has 11 amino acids. V was shortened by 8 bases and J by 6 bases, with 10 bases between the two germline ends. Here the CDR3 reads CASRSRDGYTF. The CDR3 DNA reads as TGTGCCAGTCGTTCGAGGGATGGCTACACCTTC.

The V gene is TRBV5-4, the J gene TRBJ2-7, with 9 bases that match TRBD2. The germline V gene encodes CDR1 SGHNT and CDR2 YYREEE (reference sequence). V lost 4 bases, J lost 6 bases, and 8 bases stayed unmatched. The CDR3 is 14 amino acids. For the CDR3, the DNA is TGTGCCAGCAGCCGCACCGCGGGGGGGCGCGAGCAGTACTTC. Amino acid sequence: CASSRTAGGREQYF.

The chain has TRBV7-2 and TRBJ2-7; TRBD2 matches at 8 bases. This CDR3 has 14 amino acids. The V gene's germline CDR1 is SGHTA and CDR2 FQGNSA. Germline trimming cut 8 bases from V and 2 bases from J; bases unmatched to any gene: 8. The CDR3 sequence: CASASGGVPYEQYF. The CDR3 nucleotides read TGTGCCAGCGCGAGCGGGGGCGTGCCCTACGAGCAGTACTTC.

This clone appeared once. CDR3 region: CASSDRPYEQYF. The CDR3 DNA reads as TGTGCCAGTAGTGACAGGCCTTACGAGCAGTACTTC. This chain joins TRBV19 and TRBJ2-7, with D perhaps matching TRBD1 (6 bases). This CDR3 has 12 amino acids. The V gene's germline CDR1 is LNHDA and CDR2 SQIVND (reference sequence). The germline V and J ends were trimmed by 5 bases and 4 bases, with 9 bases remaining between them.

J is TRBJ2-2 and V is TRBV2; perhaps TRBD1 as D (6 bases). Germline V gene sequence: CDR1 SNHLY, CDR2 FYNNEI. CDR3 length: 13 amino acids. The V end was cut by 10 bases, the J end by 1 base, with 10 bases between. In DNA, the CDR3 is TGTGCCATTCAGACAGGGAACACCGGGGAGCTGTTTTTT. Protein: CAIQTGNTGELFF.

The chain carries TRBV7-9 and TRBJ2-7; a possible D gene is TRBD2 (5 bases). The CDR3 has 14 amino acids. The germline CDR1 and CDR2 sequences are SEHNR and FQNEAQ (reference sequence). V dropped 4 bases and J dropped 4 bases, with 14 bases sitting between them. CDR3 sequence reads: CASSSPGERYEQYF. CDR3 nucleotide sequence: TGTGCCAGCAGCTCCCCCGGGGAAAGGTACGAGCAGTACTTC.

The gene calls are TRBV6-5 and TRBJ2-2, with 9 nucleotides matching TRBD1. Losses at the gene ends were 2 bases for V and 4 bases for J; bases not matched to a gene: 5. Per the germline V gene, CDR1 is MNHEY and CDR2 is SVGAGI. CDR3 length equals 16 residues. The CDR3 region is CASSYLTGGRTGELFF. The CDR3 coding sequence is TGTGCCAGCAGTTACCTGACAGGGGGACGCACCGGGGAGCTGTTTTTT.

This clone was recorded only once. The chain is built from TRBV15 and TRBJ2-1; D gene uncertain. Trimming took off 0 bases at V and 6 bases at J, with 6 bases between the two ends. The CDR3 sequence is 13 residues long. From germline, CDR1 is LNHNV and CDR2 YYDKDF (reference sequence). The CDR3 DNA is TGTGCCACCAGCAGAGATCCTCCCAATGAGCAGTTCTTC. Its translation: CATSRDPPNEQFF.

This clone was counted once. The chain joins TRBV11-2 to TRBJ1-1, with D possibly being TRBD1 (6 bases). V shed 9 bases and J shed 5 bases, with 19 bases lying between them. The CDR3 runs 14 residues. Germline values: CDR1 SGHAT, CDR2 FQNNGV. CDR3 region: CASKIDRRGTEAFF. CDR3 DNA sequence: TGTGCCAGTAAGATTGACAGGCGGGGGACTGAAGCTTTCTTT.

The chain carries TRBV10-3 and TRBJ1-5, with 7 bases identical to TRBD1. The germline V gene has CDR1 ENHRY and CDR2 SYGVKD. The CDR3 sequence is 14 residues long. V shed 8 bases, J shed 2 bases, and the junction held 6 bases outside the gene matches. CDR3 loop: CAIRKDRGNQPQHF. In DNA form, the CDR3 reads TGTGCCATCCGAAAAGACAGGGGCAATCAGCCCCAGCATTTT.

This chain joins TRBV27 and TRBJ2-2, with TRBD2 as a possible D gene (6 bases). Germline values: CDR1 MNHEY, CDR2 SMNVEV (reference sequence). With 3 bases removed from V and 4 bases from J, the gap between germline ends came to 12 bases. The length of the CDR3 is 15 residues. In nucleotides, the CDR3 is TGTGCCAGCAGTTTCCAACTAGCAGGCACCGGGGAGCTGTTTTTT. Amino acids: CASSFQLAGTGELFF.

This chain joins TRBV11-2 and TRBJ1-5; D is perhaps TRBD1 (5 bases). The V and J ends lost 5 bases and 2 bases respectively, with 16 bases between them. The CDR3 length is 16 residues. Germline values: CDR1 SGHAT, CDR2 FQNNGV. CDR3 amino acids: CASSRQLVQGNQPQHF. In DNA form, the CDR3 reads TGTGCCAGCAGCCGACAGTTAGTTCAGGGCAATCAGCCCCAGCATTTT.

The J gene is TRBJ2-7, the V gene TRBV7-2; TRBD1 matches 8 bases. Germline-derived CDR1 and CDR2 are SGHTA and FQGNSA. J was trimmed by 2 bases and V by 1 base; bases with no gene match: 7. The CDR3 contains 16 residues. CDR3 in amino acids: CASSLDGTGAPYEQYF. The CDR3 DNA reads as TGTGCCAGCAGCTTAGACGGGACAGGCGCGCCCTACGAGCAGTACTTC.

The sample holds one count of this clone. This chain joins TRBV6-1 and TRBJ1-5; D is unclear. V was shortened by 5 bases and J by 3 bases, with 11 bases between the two germline ends. This CDR3 has 14 residues. Germline loops: CDR1 MNHNS, CDR2 SASEGT. The CDR3: CASSSPVINQPQHF. The CDR3 DNA reads as TGTGCCAGCAGTTCACCGGTCATCAATCAGCCCCAGCATTTT.

The V gene is TRBV7-8, the J gene TRBJ1-1; D remains ambiguous. The germline gives CDR1 SGHVS, CDR2 FQNEAQ. The CDR3 contains 15 residues. Between the trimmed V and J ends, which lost 3 bases and 4 bases, there was a span of 15 bases. The CDR3, as DNA: TGTGCCAGCAGCTTCACAACCTTGGGGAGCACTGAAGCTTTCTTT. It yields the protein CASSFTTLGSTEAFF.

Turning to this clone: Other DNA sequences within the sample encode an identical CDR3. The chain employs TRBV2 and TRBJ1-2; 8 bases are shared with TRBD1. Unmatched junction bases numbered 4, after V lost 2 bases and J lost 2 bases. Germline lookup yields CDR1 SNHLY and CDR2 FYNNEI. The CDR3 sequence is 15 residues long. In DNA form, the CDR3 reads TGTGCCAGCAGTGAATGGACAGGGAGGAACTATGGCTACACCTTC. It is translated as CASSEWTGRNYGYTF.

J is TRBJ2-1 and V is TRBV9; weak D call: TRBD1 (5 bases). Deletions cut 0 bases from V and 5 bases from J, with 21 bases between. The length of the CDR3 is 18 residues. Germline V gene lookup returns CDR1 SGDLS and CDR2 YYNGEE. CDR3 protein: CASSVGPPVRVMDNEQFF. The CDR3 DNA is TGTGCCAGCAGCGTAGGCCCCCCCGTCAGGGTTATGGACAATGAGCAGTTCTTC.

The chain has TRBV5-1 and TRBJ2-3, with TRBD2 as a possible D gene (5 bases). V lost 0 bases to trimming and J lost 6 bases, with 14 bases between them. Germline assignment: CDR1 SGHRS and CDR2 YFSETQ. CDR3 length: 15 amino acids. CDR3 DNA: TGCGCCAGCAGCTTGGCCGGGTGGGAGACGGATACGCAGTATTTT. Translation gives CASSLAGWETDTQYF.

This clone appeared a single time. The chain joins TRBV7-9 to TRBJ2-1; D is undetermined. V dropped 2 bases and J dropped 4 bases, with 9 bases sitting between them. Germline CDR1 reads SEHNR; CDR2 reads FQNEAQ (reference sequence). This CDR3 spans 14 amino acids. The CDR3 is CASSLSRGYNEQFF. CDR3 DNA sequence: TGTGCCAGCAGCTTATCCAGAGGATACAATGAGCAGTTCTTC.

V usage is TRBV12-5 and J usage is TRBJ1-2, with D perhaps TRBD1 (5 bases). In germline, CDR1 is LGHNT, CDR2 FRNRAP. Trimming cost V 1 base and J 2 bases, with 11 bases left between them. The CDR3 length is 15 residues. CDR3 nucleotide sequence: TGTGCTAGTGGTTTGGAGGGACTAGTGAACTATGGCTACACCTTC. This codes for CASGLEGLVNYGYTF.

This clone was observed a single time. The chain links TRBV30 to TRBJ1-1; D is undetermined. CDR1 is GTSNPN and CDR2 is SVGIG in the germline V gene (reference sequence). The CDR3 has 14 residues. Trimming stripped 0 bases from V and 1 base from J, with 9 bases between. CDR3 protein: CAWSVSAGNTEAFF. The DNA for the CDR3 is TGTGCCTGGAGTGTATCTGCAGGGAACACTGAAGCTTTCTTT.

The V gene is TRBV9, the J gene TRBJ2-2; 8 nucleotides align to TRBD1. Germline loops: CDR1 SGDLS, CDR2 YYNGEE. The trim removed 0 bases at V and 5 bases at J, leaving 9 bases unmatched. The CDR3 length is 17 residues. The CDR3 loop is CASSVARDRKATGELFF. CDR3 nucleotide sequence: TGTGCCAGCAGCGTAGCTAGGGACAGGAAAGCTACCGGGGAGCTGTTTTTT.